This T cell receptor (beta chain) appears in the sequencing data of a study of T cells after yellow fever vaccination. TCRdb re-analysed the 5' RACE reads in MiXCR, keeping a single row per CDR3 protein. Of 450,000 to 600,000 distinct CDR3 sequences in the sample, about a sixth are singletons; the top ten hold roughly 17%. The germline V gene has CDR1 MDHEN and CDR2 SYDVKM. With V trimmed by 6 bases and J by 2 bases, 9 bases remained unmatched. The CDR3 spans 16 residues. This clonotype was observed a handful of times. Antigen unknown. Whole-study findings and limits: Most clones from primary vaccination resurfaced after the booster (96% CD4, around 89% CD8).

The input for sequencing was PBMCs, taken 5 days after the first yellow fever vaccination. This TCR derives from a man aged 18 to 29 who received the YFV17D yellow fever vaccine. V and J are TRBV28 and TRBJ1-5, with TRBD1 identical over 8 bases. The CDR3, as DNA: TGTGCCAGCAGCCAACCCACGACAGGGGGCAATCAGCCCCAGCATTTT. Its protein is CASSQPTTGGNQPQHF.